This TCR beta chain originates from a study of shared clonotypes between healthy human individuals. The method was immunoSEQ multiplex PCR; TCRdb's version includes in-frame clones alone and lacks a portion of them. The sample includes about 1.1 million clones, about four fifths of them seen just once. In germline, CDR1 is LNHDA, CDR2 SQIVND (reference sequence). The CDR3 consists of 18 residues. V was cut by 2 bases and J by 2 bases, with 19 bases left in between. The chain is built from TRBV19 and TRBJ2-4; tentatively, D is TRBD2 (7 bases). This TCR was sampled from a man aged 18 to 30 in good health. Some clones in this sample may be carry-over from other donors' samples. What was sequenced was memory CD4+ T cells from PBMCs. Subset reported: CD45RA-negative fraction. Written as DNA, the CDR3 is TGTGCCAGTAGTATAATCGACGCTAGGGGGGGACCCAAAAACATTCAGTACTTC. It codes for CASSIIDARGGPKNIQYF.